These 9 T cell receptor beta chains came from one sample sequenced in a study of T cells in Graves' hyperthyroidism and ophthalmopathy (dated by TCRdb to 2018 to 2020). The library was made by multiplex PCR. The sequencer was an Illumina HiSeq 2000. Amplification of TCR beta CDR3 regions was carried out from RNA transcripts. The TCR CDR3 was subjected to a first round of RT-PCR using the HTBI primer set and the Qiagen OneStep RT-PCR kit. TCRdb reworked the public reads: Q25 trimming with fastp, MiXCR clone assembly, productive beta chains retained. Under each unique CDR3 protein, matching rows form one entry showing the most common genes and DNA. The sample table contains a few hundred thousand distinct CDR3 sequences; only one count was recorded for approximately 15% of them. Jointly, the top ten make up roughly 13% of the sample. Material: blood. The receptor set was obtained from a woman aged 18-35 years with Graves' hyperthyroidism.

This clonotype was found a few times. This chain connects TRBV7-9 to TRBJ1-4, with a possible D match to TRBD1 (5 bases). Trimming took 1 base from V and 8 from J, leaving 17 bases between them. Germline CDR1 is SEHNR and CDR2 is FQNEAQ (reference sequence). The CDR3 sequence is 16 residues long. CDR3 sequence: CASSLVSGRGDEKLFF. The CDR3 DNA is TGTGCCAGCAGCTTAGTGTCTGGTCGGGGGGACGAAAAACTGTTTTTT.

This clonotype was observed a handful of times. The chain carries TRBV6-1 and TRBJ1-2; 9 bases align to TRBD1. Germline CDR1 reads MNHNS; CDR2 reads SASEGT. The V segment lost 4 bases and the J segment 5 bases; nucleotides outside the gene matches: 5. The CDR3 loop spans 14 amino acids. The chain's CDR3 is CASSAGQGLYGYTF. For the CDR3, the DNA is TGTGCCAGCAGTGCGGGACAGGGTCTTTATGGCTACACCTTC.

This clonotype was picked up many times. The rearrangement joins TRBV4-3 to TRBJ1-1; possibly TRBD1 for D (5 bases). V was pared by 6 bases and J by 3 bases, with 11 bases between. Germline loops: CDR1 LGHNA, CDR2 YSLEER. The CDR3 runs to 13 residues. CDR3 in amino acids: CASRHGGDTEAFF. The CDR3 bases are TGCGCCAGCAGACACGGGGGGGACACTGAAGCTTTCTTT.

In this sample, this clonotype turned up a few times. The V call is TRBV4-1, the J call TRBJ2-3; D not resolved. Deletions cut 1 base from V and 2 bases from J, with 4 bases between. The germline V gene encodes CDR1 MGHRA and CDR2 YSYEKL. This CDR3 has 13 amino acids. The CDR3 DNA reads TGCGCCAGCAGCCAAGGAAACACAGATACGCAGTATTTT. Protein: CASSQGNTDTQYF.

With regard to this clonotype: With a much larger clone just one base away, this may be a read error. The rearrangement uses TRBV27 and TRBJ1-1; TRBD1 aligns across 8 bases. The CDR3 covers 14 residues. CDR1 and CDR2 (germline): MNHEY, SMNVEV (reference sequence). The CDR3 DNA reads as TGTGCCAGCAGTCCCCTGACAGGGGACCCTGAAGCTTCCTTT. This encodes CASSPLTGDPEASF.

The chain has TRBV27 and TRBJ2-3; 13 bases line up with TRBD2. Germline V gene data show CDR1 as MNHEY and CDR2 as SMNVEV (reference sequence). The length of the CDR3 is 17 residues. The V and J ends lost 4 bases and 2 bases, in that order; junction bases with no gene match: 6. CDR3 residues: CASSSTGTSGITDTQYF. CDR3 DNA: TGTGCCAGCAGTTCTACCGGGACTAGCGGGATCACAGATACGCAGTATTTT.

The chain employs TRBV12-3 or TRBV12-4 and TRBJ1-5, with 9 bases that match TRBD1. CDR3 size: 16 residues. V dropped 6 bases and J dropped 2; count of bases not matched to a gene: 8. CDR3 protein: CASSKGTGPGNQPQHF. The CDR3, as DNA: TGTGCCAGCAGCAAGGGGACAGGGCCGGGCAATCAGCCCCAGCATTTT.

The sample holds many counts of this clonotype. This chain joins TRBV11-1 and TRBJ2-1; D is perhaps TRBD1 (6 bases). Germline CDR1 SGHAT, CDR2 FQDESV (reference sequence). Trimming pared 1 base from V and 7 bases from J, leaving 17 bases between. The CDR3 has 16 amino acids. The CDR3 region is CASSLGGGRRYNEQFF. CDR3 nucleotides: TGTGCCAGCAGCTTAGGAGGGGGTCGGCGTTATAATGAGCAGTTCTTC.

This clonotype was seen repeatedly, ten times or more. The chain recombines TRBV5-1 with TRBJ2-1; 7 nucleotides match TRBD1. This CDR3 has 17 amino acids. The V gene's germline CDR1 is SGHRS and CDR2 YFSETQ. Trimming cost V 4 bases and J 0 bases; bases outside gene matches: 10. The DNA of the CDR3 is TGCGCCAGCAGCCCAATCGGGACAGCGAGCTCCTACAATGAGCAGTTCTTC. Protein sequence: CASSPIGTASSYNEQFF.